A single TCR beta chain is shown here with its context. The source of the sample is a study of monozygotic twins with inflammatory bowel disease. Germline lookup yields CDR1 DFQATT and CDR2 SNEGSKA (reference sequence). CDR3 length equals 13 residues. TCRdb reprocessed the 5' RACE reads and stores each CDR3 protein as one record, lacking DNA. In total, the table holds approximately 400,000 distinct CDR3 sequences. This sequence was found in a human donor with ulcerative colitis or Crohn's disease, or a healthy co-twin of an affected twin (not recorded which). The V gene is TRBV20-1, the J gene TRBJ1-5. Sequencing used blood. The CDR3 protein is CSAEDGTGQPQHF.